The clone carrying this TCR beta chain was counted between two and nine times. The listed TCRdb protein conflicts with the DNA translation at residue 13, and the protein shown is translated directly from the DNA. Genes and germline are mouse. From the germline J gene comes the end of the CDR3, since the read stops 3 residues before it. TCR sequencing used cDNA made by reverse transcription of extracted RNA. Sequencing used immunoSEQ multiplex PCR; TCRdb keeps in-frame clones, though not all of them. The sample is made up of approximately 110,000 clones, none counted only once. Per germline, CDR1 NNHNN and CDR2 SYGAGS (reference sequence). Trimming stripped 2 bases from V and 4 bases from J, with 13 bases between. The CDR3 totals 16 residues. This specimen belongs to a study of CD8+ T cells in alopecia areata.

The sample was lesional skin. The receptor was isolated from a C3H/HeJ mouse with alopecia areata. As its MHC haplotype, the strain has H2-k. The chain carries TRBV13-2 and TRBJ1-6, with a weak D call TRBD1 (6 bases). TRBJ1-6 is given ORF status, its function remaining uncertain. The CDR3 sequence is CASGDPDRKYNSPLYF. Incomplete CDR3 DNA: TGTGCCAGCGGTGACCCGGACAGAAAATATAATTCGCCC.